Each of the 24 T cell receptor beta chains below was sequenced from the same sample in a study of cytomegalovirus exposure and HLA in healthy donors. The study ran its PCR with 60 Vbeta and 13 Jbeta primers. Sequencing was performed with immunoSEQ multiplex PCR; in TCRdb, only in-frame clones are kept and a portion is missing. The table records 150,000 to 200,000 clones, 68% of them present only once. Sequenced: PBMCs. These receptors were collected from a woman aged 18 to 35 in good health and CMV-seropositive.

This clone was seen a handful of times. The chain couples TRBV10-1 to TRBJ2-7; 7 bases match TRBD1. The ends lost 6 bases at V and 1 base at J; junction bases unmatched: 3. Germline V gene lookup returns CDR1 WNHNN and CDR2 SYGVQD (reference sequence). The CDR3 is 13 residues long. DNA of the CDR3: TGCGCCAGCAGCAGGGGGTATTCCTACGAGCAGTACTTC. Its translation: CASSRGYSYEQYF.

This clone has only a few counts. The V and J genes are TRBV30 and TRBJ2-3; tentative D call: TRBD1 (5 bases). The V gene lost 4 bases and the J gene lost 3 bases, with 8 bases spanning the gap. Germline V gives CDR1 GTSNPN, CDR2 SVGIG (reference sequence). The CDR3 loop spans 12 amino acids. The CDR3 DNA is TGTGCCTGGAATCAGGGTACAGATACGCAGTATTTT. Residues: CAWNQGTDTQYF. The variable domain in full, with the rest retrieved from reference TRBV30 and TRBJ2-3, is SQTIHQWPATLVQPVGSPLSLECTVEGTSNPNLYWYRQAAGRGLQLLFYSVGIGQISSEVPQNLSASRPQDRQFILSSKKLLLSDSGFYLCAWNQGTDTQYFGPGTRLTVL.

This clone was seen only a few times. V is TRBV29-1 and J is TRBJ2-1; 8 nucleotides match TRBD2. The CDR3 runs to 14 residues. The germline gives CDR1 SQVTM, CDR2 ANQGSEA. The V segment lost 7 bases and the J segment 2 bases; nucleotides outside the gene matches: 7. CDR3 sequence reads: CSAFSGTAYNEQFF. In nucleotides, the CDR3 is TGCAGCGCGTTTAGCGGGACCGCCTACAATGAGCAGTTCTTC.

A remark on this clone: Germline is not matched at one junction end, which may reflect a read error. CDR3 sequence reads: CASSASWGTPSSF. The CDR3 DNA reads as TGTGCCAGCAGCGCCTCGTGGGGGACTCCCTCGTCTTTT. V is TRBV11-2 and J is TRBJ2-3; D possibly corresponds to TRBD2 (6 bases). Germline CDR1 is SGHAT and CDR2 is FQNNGV. The CDR3 runs to 13 residues.

In DNA form, the CDR3 reads TGTGCCAGCAGCTTATCCGGGACTACGACCTACAATGAGCAGTTCTTC. It is translated as CASSLSGTTTYNEQFF. This chain connects TRBV7-3 to TRBJ2-1; 7 nucleotides agree with TRBD2. Per germline, CDR1 SGHTA and CDR2 FQGTGA. V dropped 2 bases and J dropped 2; count of bases not matched to a gene: 6. The CDR3 runs to 16 residues.

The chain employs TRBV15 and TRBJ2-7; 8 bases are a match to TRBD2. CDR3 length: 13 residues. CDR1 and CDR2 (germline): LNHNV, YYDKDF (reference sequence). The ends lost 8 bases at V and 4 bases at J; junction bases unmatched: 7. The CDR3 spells CATGTRDLYEQYF. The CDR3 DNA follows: TGTGCCACCGGGACTAGGGACTTATACGAGCAGTACTTC.

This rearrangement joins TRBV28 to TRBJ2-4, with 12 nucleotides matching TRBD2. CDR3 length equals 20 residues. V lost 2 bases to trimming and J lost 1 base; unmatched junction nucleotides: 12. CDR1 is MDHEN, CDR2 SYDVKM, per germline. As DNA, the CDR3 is TGTGCCAGCAGTTTAAGGGGATGGAGACTAGCGGGAGCGGCCAAAAACATTCAGTACTTC. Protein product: CASSLRGWRLAGAAKNIQYF.

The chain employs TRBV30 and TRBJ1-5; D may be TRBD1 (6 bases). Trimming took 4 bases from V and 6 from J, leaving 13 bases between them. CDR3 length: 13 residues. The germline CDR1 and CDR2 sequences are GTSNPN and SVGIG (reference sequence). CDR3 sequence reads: CAWTGVSGQPQHF. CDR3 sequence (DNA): TGTGCCTGGACAGGGGTGTCGGGTCAGCCCCAGCATTTT. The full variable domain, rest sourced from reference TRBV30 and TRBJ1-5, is SQTIHQWPATLVQPVGSPLSLECTVEGTSNPNLYWYRQAAGRGLQLLFYSVGIGQISSEVPQNLSASRPQDRQFILSSKKLLLSDSGFYLCAWTGVSGQPQHFGDGTRLSIL.

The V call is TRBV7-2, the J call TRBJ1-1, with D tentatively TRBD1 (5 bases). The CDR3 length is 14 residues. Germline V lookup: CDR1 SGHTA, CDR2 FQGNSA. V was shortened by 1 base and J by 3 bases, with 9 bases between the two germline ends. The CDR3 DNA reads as TGTGCCAGCAGCTTAGTCCAGGGTTACACTGAAGCTTTCTTT. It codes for CASSLVQGYTEAFF. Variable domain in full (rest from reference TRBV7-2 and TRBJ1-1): GAGVSQSPSNKVTEKGKDVELRCDPISGHTALYWYRQSLGQGLEFLIYFQGNSAPDKSGLPSDRFSAERTGGSVSTLTIQRTQQEDSAVYLCASSLVQGYTEAFFGQGTRLTVV.

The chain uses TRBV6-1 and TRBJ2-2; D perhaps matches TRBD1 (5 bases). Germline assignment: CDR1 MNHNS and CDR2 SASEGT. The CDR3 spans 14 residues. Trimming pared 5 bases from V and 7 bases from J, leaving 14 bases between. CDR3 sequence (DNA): TGTGCCAGCAGTATGACAGATCGAGGCGGGGAGCTGTTTTTT. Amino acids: CASSMTDRGGELFF.

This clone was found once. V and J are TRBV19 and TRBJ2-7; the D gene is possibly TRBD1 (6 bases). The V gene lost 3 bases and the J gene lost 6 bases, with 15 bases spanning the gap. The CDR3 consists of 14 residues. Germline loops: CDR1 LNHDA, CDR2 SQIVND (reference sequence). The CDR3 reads CASSISDRFPEQYF. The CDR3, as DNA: TGTGCCAGTAGTATCAGTGACAGGTTCCCCGAGCAGTACTTC.

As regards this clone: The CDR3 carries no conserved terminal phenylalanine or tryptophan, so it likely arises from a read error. CDR3 loop: CASSRTGLSKNIQYY. The DNA for the CDR3 is TGTGCCAGTAGCAGGACAGGGTTATCCAAAAACATTCAGTACTAC. The chain carries TRBV19 and TRBJ2-4; 8 positions match TRBD1. Unmatched junction bases numbered 6, after V lost 6 bases and J lost 2 bases. Germline CDR1 reads LNHDA; CDR2 reads SQIVND (reference sequence). The CDR3 contains 15 residues.

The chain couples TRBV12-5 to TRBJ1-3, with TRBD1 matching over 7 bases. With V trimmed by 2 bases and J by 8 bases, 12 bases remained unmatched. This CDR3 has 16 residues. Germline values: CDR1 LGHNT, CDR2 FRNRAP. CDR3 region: CASGLFFRDRRYTIYF. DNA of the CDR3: TGTGCTAGTGGTTTGTTTTTTAGGGACAGACGATACACCATATATTTT. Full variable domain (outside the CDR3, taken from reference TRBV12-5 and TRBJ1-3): DARVTQTPRHKVTEMGQEVTMRCQPILGHNTVFWYRQTMMQGLELLAYFRNRAPLDDSGMPKDRFSAEMPDATLATLKIQPSEPRDSAVYFCASGLFFRDRRYTIYFGEGSWLTVV.

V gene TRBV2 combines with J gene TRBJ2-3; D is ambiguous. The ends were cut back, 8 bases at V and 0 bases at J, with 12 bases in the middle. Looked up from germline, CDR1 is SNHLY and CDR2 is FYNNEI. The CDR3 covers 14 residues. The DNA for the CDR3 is TGTGCCAGCGGTGGCAGGCAGAGCACAGATACGCAGTATTTT. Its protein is CASGGRQSTDTQYF.

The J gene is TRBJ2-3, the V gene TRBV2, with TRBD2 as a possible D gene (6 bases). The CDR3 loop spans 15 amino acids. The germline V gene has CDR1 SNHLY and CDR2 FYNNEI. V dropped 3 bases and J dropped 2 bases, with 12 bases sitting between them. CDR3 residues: CASSDRDFYTDTQYF. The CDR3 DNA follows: TGTGCCAGCAGTGACCGGGACTTTTACACAGATACGCAGTATTTT.

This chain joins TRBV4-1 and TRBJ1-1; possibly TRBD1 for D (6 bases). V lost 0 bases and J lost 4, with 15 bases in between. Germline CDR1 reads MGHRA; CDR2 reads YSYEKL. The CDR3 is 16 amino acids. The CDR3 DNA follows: TGCGCCAGCAGCCAAGATTTTTGGGGGCTAGTCACTGAAGCTTTCTTT. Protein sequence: CASSQDFWGLVTEAFF.

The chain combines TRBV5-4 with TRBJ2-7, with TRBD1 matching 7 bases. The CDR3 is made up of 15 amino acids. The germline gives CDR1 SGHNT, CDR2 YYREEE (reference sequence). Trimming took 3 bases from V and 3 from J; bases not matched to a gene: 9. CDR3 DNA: TGTGCCAGCAGCTACGGCCGGGACAGCTTCTACGAGCAGTACTTC. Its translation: CASSYGRDSFYEQYF.

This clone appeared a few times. The DNA for the CDR3 is TGTGCCAGCAGTGAGTCAAACGGGGGGGCGGATGAGCAGTTCTTC. Protein: CASSESNGGADEQFF. V gene TRBV6-1 combines with J gene TRBJ2-1; 8 nucleotides agree with TRBD2. Germline CDR1 reads MNHNS; CDR2 reads SASEGT. Trimming at V came to 3 bases and at J to 8 bases, leaving 9 bases not matched to a gene. The CDR3 has 15 amino acids.

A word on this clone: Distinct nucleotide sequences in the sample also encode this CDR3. CDR3 protein: CASSLGHEQYF. The DNA of the CDR3 is TGCGCCAGCAGCTTGGGACACGAGCAGTACTTC. The gene calls are TRBV5-1 and TRBJ2-5; D not resolved. Matching the DNA end better, TRBJ2-7 makes the J call doubtful. Germline V gives CDR1 SGHRS, CDR2 YFSETQ. The length of the CDR3 is 11 residues.

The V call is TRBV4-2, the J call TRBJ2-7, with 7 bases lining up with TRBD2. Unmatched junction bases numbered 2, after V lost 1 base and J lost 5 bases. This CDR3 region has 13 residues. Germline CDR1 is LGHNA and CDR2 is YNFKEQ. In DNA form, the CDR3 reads TGTGCCAGCAGCCAAGGACTAGCTGACGAGCAGTACTTC. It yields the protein CASSQGLADEQYF.

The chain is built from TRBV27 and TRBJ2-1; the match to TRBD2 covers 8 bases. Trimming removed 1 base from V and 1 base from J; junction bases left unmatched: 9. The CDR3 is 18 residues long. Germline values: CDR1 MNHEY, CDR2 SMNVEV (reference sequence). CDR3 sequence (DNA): TGTGCCAGCAGTTTATTCGGCGGGGGGATAGGATCCTACAATGAGCAGTTCTTC. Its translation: CASSLFGGGIGSYNEQFF.

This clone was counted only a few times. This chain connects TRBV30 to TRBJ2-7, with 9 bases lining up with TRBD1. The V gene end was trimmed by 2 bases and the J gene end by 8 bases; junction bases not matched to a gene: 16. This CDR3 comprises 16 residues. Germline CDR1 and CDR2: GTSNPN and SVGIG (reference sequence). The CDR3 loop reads CAWSSRGTGITSKQYF. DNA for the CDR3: TGTGCCTGGAGTTCCCGTGGGACAGGGATTACGAGTAAGCAGTACTTC.

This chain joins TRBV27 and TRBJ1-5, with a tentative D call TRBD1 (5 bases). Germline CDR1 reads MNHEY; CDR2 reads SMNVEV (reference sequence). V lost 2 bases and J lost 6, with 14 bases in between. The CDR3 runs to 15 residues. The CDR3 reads CASSLIAGPGQPQHF. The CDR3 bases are TGTGCCAGCAGTTTAATCGCAGGGCCAGGTCAGCCCCAGCATTTT.

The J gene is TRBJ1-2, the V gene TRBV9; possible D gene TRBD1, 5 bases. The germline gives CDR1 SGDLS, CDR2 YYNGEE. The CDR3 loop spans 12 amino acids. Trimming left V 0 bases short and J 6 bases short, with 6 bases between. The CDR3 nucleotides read TGTGCCAGCAGCGTAGCGGGGGATGGCTACACCTTC. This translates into CASSVAGDGYTF.